Listed below are T cell receptor beta chains from one sample, sequenced in a study of CD8 T cells in ankylosing spondylitis. TCRdb passed the 5' RACE reads through MiXCR, listing each CDR3 protein once. The table has 80,000 to 100,000 distinct CDR3 sequences, almost 8.5% seen once. The sequencing input was blood, either unsorted or a sorted T cell fraction (not recorded which). These receptors all come from a male donor with ankylosing spondylitis or in good health (not recorded which). CDR3s include the opening cysteine and the closing phenylalanine or tryptophan. A D gene is named only where the DNA matches it firmly. Rows give clone size only sometimes, using once, few, many, or a class for an expanded clone.

TRBJ1-1 few TRBV20-1 . TGCAGTGCTGAAATCATGGGGTGGGTCACTGAAGCTTTCTTT CSAEIMGWVTEAFF
TRBJ2-3 many TRBV20-1 . TGCAGTGCTCCCCTGGGCTTAGGGGGAACAGATACGCAGTATTTT CSAPLGLGGTDTQYF
TRBJ2-7 many TRBV7-2 TRBD1 TGTGCCAGCAGCATTATTGGGGACAGGGACTACGAGCAGTACTTC CASSIIGDRDYEQYF
TRBJ1-1 many TRBV11-2 . TGTGCCAGCAGCTTATCCCGGACGGTAGTCACTGAAGCTTTCTTT CASSLSRTVVTEAFF
TRBJ2-7 many TRBV7-2 TRBD1 TGTGCCAGCAGCTTAGCGACAGGGTTCTCCTACGAGCAGTACTTC CASSLATGFSYEQYF
TRBJ1-1 many TRBV5-6 . TGTGCCAGCAGCTTAGGCACGAACACTGAAGCTTTCTTT CASSLGTNTEAFF
TRBJ2-1 many TRBV11-2 . TGTGCCAGCAGCTTAGTACGGGATCCATCCTACAATGAGCAGTTCTTC CASSLVRDPSYNEQFF
TRBJ2-6 many TRBV7-3 . TGTGCCAGCAGCCCCGGGGCTGGGGCCAACGTCCTGACTTTC CASSPGAGANVLTF
TRBJ2-3 many TRBV6-2/TRBV6-3 TRBD1 TGTGCCAGCAGTTACGGGGACAGGGAATTAGATACGCAGTATTTT CASSYGDRELDTQYF
TRBJ1-4 many TRBV6-2/TRBV6-3 . TGTGCCAGCAGTCGAGGCCGGGAAAAACTGTTTTTT CASSRGREKLFF
TRBJ1-4 many TRBV4-3 TRBD1 TGCGCCAGCAGCCAAGTTTCCAGGGGGCTCTCCCGTAATGAAAAACTGTTTTTT CASSQVSRGLSRNEKLFF
TRBJ2-5 many TRBV5-5 TRBD2 TGTGCCAGCAGCTTAGGTCTAGCGGGGGGGTACCAAGAGACCCAGTACTTC CASSLGLAGGYQETQYF
TRBJ2-1 many TRBV4-3 . TGCGCCAGCAGCCAAGCCGTCAACATTTACAATGAGCAGTTCTTC CASSQAVNIYNEQFF
TRBJ2-1 many TRBV4-3 TRBD2 TGCGCCAGCAGCCAACTAGCGGGGAACAATGAGCAGTTCTTC CASSQLAGNNEQFF
TRBJ1-4 . TRBV6-1 TRBD1 TGTGCCAGCCGGGACAGGGGGTTAGATGAAAAACTGTTTTTT CASRDRGLDEKLFF
TRBJ1-1 . TRBV5-1 . TGCGCCAGCAGGTACGAGTTGGGGATAAGTGCTGACACTTTCTTT CASRYELGISADTFF